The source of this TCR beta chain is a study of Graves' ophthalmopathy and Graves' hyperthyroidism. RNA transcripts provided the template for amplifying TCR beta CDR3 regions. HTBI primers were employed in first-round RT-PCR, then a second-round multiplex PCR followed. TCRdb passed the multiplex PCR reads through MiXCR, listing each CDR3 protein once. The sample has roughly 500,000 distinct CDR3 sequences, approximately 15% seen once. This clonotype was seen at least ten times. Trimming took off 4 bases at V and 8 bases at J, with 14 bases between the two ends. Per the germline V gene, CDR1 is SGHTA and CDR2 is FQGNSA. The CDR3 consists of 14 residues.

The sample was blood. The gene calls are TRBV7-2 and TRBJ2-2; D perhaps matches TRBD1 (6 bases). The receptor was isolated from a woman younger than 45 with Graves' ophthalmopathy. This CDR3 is CASSSPIQGGELFF. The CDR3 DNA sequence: TGTGCCAGCAGCTCCCCTATACAGGGAGGGGAGCTGTTTTTT.